Following are 27 T cell receptor beta chains from one sample sequenced in a study of cytomegalovirus exposure and HLA in healthy donors. Generated by immunoSEQ multiplex PCR, the TCRdb table keeps only in-frame clones and is missing some. The table records tens of thousands of clones, roughly 92% of them present only once. Source material: PBMCs. Source of these receptors: a man between 18 and 35 years old in good health and CMV-seronegative.

V is TRBV2 and J is TRBJ2-1; 9 positions match TRBD1. The CDR3 contains 17 residues. V lost 3 bases and J lost 4; bases outside the gene matches: 10. The germline V gene encodes CDR1 SNHLY and CDR2 FYNNEI. The CDR3 DNA sequence: TGTGCCAGCAGTGAGGCTTCAGGGACAGGGAGATACAATGAGCAGTTCTTC. Translated: CASSEASGTGRYNEQFF.

By sample share, this clone is medium-sized. The rearrangement uses TRBV29-1 and TRBJ1-1; D may be TRBD1 (6 bases). The CDR3 runs 11 residues. Trimming cost V 5 bases and J 7 bases, with 11 bases left between them. Looked up from germline, CDR1 is SQVTM and CDR2 is ANQGSEA. The CDR3 nucleotides are TGCAGCGTTCCTTCAGGGGTTGAAGCTTTCTTT. Residues: CSVPSGVEAFF.

The chain combines TRBV5-4 with TRBJ2-7; 7 bases agree with TRBD1. The CDR3 runs 15 residues. Germline CDR1 and CDR2: SGHNT and YYREEE (reference sequence). After removal of 4 bases from V and 4 bases from J, the junction contained 11 bases not matched to a gene. The CDR3 region is CASSGQTGIEYEQYF. CDR3 nucleotides: TGTGCCAGCAGCGGACAGACAGGGATCGAGTACGAGCAGTACTTC.

The chain joins TRBV7-2 to TRBJ2-3; 13 bases agree with TRBD2. V dropped 5 bases and J dropped 0; count of bases not matched to a gene: 5. CDR3 length: 17 residues. Germline V gene sequence: CDR1 SGHTA, CDR2 FQGNSA. The CDR3 DNA is TGTGCCAGCAGCGCGAGGACTAGCGGGGGAAGCACAGATACGCAGTATTTT. Translated, it gives CASSARTSGGSTDTQYF.

V usage is TRBV5-8 and J usage is TRBJ1-1; no clear D gene. V shed 2 bases and J shed 8 bases, with 13 bases lying between them. The CDR3 runs 13 residues. Germline values: CDR1 SGHTS, CDR2 YDEGEE. CDR3 sequence reads: CASSLFSALEAFF. CDR3 DNA: TGTGCCAGCAGCTTATTTAGTGCGCTAGAAGCTTTCTTT.

The chain employs TRBV11-2 and TRBJ2-5; D might be TRBD1 (6 bases). The CDR3 extends over 18 amino acids. Trimming stripped 2 bases from V and 1 base from J, with 20 bases between. Germline V gives CDR1 SGHAT, CDR2 FQNNGV. CDR3 DNA: TGTGCCAGCAGCTTATTACCCCGAAACGGACAGATCCAAGAGACCCAGTACTTC. It codes for CASSLLPRNGQIQETQYF.

The chain couples TRBV2 to TRBJ2-3, with TRBD2 matching over 11 bases. With 4 bases clipped from V and 1 base from J, the junction kept 4 bases outside the gene matches. The CDR3 loop spans 16 amino acids. Germline lookup yields CDR1 SNHLY and CDR2 FYNNEI. This CDR3 reads CASSGGTSGGTDTQYF. The DNA of the CDR3 is TGTGCCAGCAGTGGGGGGACTAGCGGAGGCACAGATACGCAGTATTTT.

The chain has TRBV11-3 and TRBJ2-3, with a weak D call TRBD1 (6 bases). Trimming removed 5 bases at V and 6 bases at J, with 15 bases between. Germline CDR1 reads SGHNT; CDR2 reads YENEEA. This CDR3 is built from 14 residues. CDR3 protein: CASSQQMGADTQYF. The CDR3, as DNA: TGTGCCAGCAGCCAACAGATGGGGGCGGATACGCAGTATTTT.

The J gene is TRBJ2-2, the V gene TRBV7-2; D possibly corresponds to TRBD2 (6 bases). The length of the CDR3 is 16 residues. Per the germline V gene, CDR1 is SGHTA and CDR2 is FQGNSA. V shed 5 bases and J shed 7 bases, with 20 bases lying between them. The CDR3 DNA reads TGTGCCAGCAGCACGGGAGCCGGGATTCGGGGCGGGGAGCTGTTTTTT. Its translation: CASSTGAGIRGGELFF.

The chain uses TRBV28 and TRBJ2-7; the match to TRBD2 covers 16 bases. Trimming at V came to 4 bases and at J to 6 bases, leaving 15 bases not matched to a gene. Per the germline V gene, CDR1 is MDHEN and CDR2 is SYDVKM. CDR3 length: 19 amino acids. CDR3 sequence (DNA): TGTGCCAGCAGTTGTAGTTCTCCGGGACTAGCGGGAGGGACTTGCGAGCAGTACTTC. Translated: CASSCSSPGLAGGTCEQYF.

The chain links TRBV19 to TRBJ1-2; D gene uncertain. The V end lost 0 bases, the J end lost 0 bases, and 8 bases lay between the germline ends. This CDR3 is built from 15 residues. Looked up from germline, CDR1 is LNHDA and CDR2 is SQIVND (reference sequence). DNA for the CDR3: TGTGCCAGTAGTATAGAACCCGGGACTAACTATGGCTACACCTTC. This translates into CASSIEPGTNYGYTF.

The chain is built from TRBV4-1 and TRBJ1-5; 8 bases align to TRBD1. Trimming removed 0 bases from V and 5 bases from J; junction bases left unmatched: 9. This CDR3 region has 17 residues. CDR1 and CDR2 from the germline V gene are MGHRA and YSYEKL. Here the CDR3 reads CASSQDPDRVGYQPQHF. In DNA form, the CDR3 reads TGCGCCAGCAGCCAAGATCCGGACAGGGTTGGTTATCAGCCCCAGCATTTT.

V usage is TRBV18 and J usage is TRBJ2-6; 9 positions match TRBD1. V shed 1 base, J shed 1 base, and the junction held 5 bases outside the gene matches. Germline values: CDR1 KGHSH, CDR2 LQKENI. The CDR3 sequence is 18 residues long. The CDR3 is CASSPRRTGVSGANVLTF. The CDR3, as DNA: TGTGCCAGCTCACCACGACGGACAGGGGTTTCTGGGGCCAACGTCCTGACTTTC.

The rearrangement uses TRBV7-9 and TRBJ2-2, with a weak D call TRBD2 (6 bases). The CDR3 sequence is 16 residues long. The V gene's germline CDR1 is SEHNR and CDR2 FQNEAQ (reference sequence). Trimming took 1 base from V and 2 from J, leaving 11 bases between them. As DNA, the CDR3 is TGTGCCAGCAGCTTAGTTGGGACTGCTAACACCGGGGAGCTGTTTTTT. It is translated as CASSLVGTANTGELFF.

The rearrangement joins TRBV5-1 to TRBJ1-5; 7 bases match TRBD1. Germline lookup yields CDR1 SGHRS and CDR2 YFSETQ. This CDR3 spans 14 amino acids. V trimming: 0 bases; J trimming: 6 bases; junction bases outside the gene matches: 3. CDR3 sequence: CASSLEGGGQPQHF. The CDR3 DNA reads TGCGCCAGCAGCTTGGAAGGGGGCGGTCAGCCCCAGCATTTT.

This clone was recorded only once. The chain carries TRBV28 and TRBJ2-2; no reliable D call. The V end lost 5 bases, the J end lost 2 bases, and 6 bases lay between the germline ends. The CDR3 is 13 residues long. CDR1 and CDR2 (germline): MDHEN, SYDVKM. Here the CDR3 DNA reads TGTGCCAGCAGTGTCCTAAACACCGGGGAGCTGTTTTTT. It codes for CASSVLNTGELFF.

The V call is TRBV2, the J call TRBJ1-4; the match to TRBD1 covers 7 bases. CDR3 length: 15 residues. The germline V gene has CDR1 SNHLY and CDR2 FYNNEI. With 9 bases clipped from V and 0 bases from J, the junction kept 7 bases outside the gene matches. The CDR3 reads CASRKTGPTNEKLFF. CDR3 nucleotides: TGTGCCAGTCGAAAGACAGGGCCAACTAATGAAAAACTGTTTTTT.

The chain employs TRBV6-5 and TRBJ1-5; no clear D. CDR1 and CDR2 (germline): MNHEY, SVGAGI. The CDR3 runs 16 residues. Deletions cut 0 bases from V and 0 bases from J, with 9 bases between. This CDR3 reads CASSYSTLNSNQPQHF. In nucleotides, the CDR3 is TGTGCCAGCAGTTACTCGACACTTAATAGCAATCAGCCCCAGCATTTT.

The V and J genes are TRBV13 and TRBJ2-5, with a possible D match to TRBD1 (5 bases). Germline V gives CDR1 PRHDT, CDR2 FYEKMQ (reference sequence). V was pared by 6 bases and J by 7 bases, with 12 bases between. This CDR3 is built from 12 residues. CDR3 region: CASSPLRGTQYF. The CDR3 bases are TGTGCCAGCAGTCCCCTAAGGGGGACCCAGTACTTC.

The genes are TRBV27 and TRBJ1-3; the match to TRBD1 covers 7 bases. The CDR3 is 15 residues long. Germline lookup yields CDR1 MNHEY and CDR2 SMNVEV (reference sequence). The V segment lost 5 bases and the J segment 3 bases; nucleotides outside the gene matches: 7. The CDR3 DNA follows: TGTGCCAGCAGTCCTACAGGGGAGTATGGAAACACCATATATTTT. This translates into CASSPTGEYGNTIYF.

J is TRBJ1-5 and V is TRBV7-2; no clear D. Trimming left V 2 bases short and J 1 base short, with 6 bases between. CDR3 size: 14 residues. Germline assignment: CDR1 SGHTA and CDR2 FQGNSA. The CDR3 nucleotides are TGTGCCAGCAGCTTACAGACAAGCAATCAGCCCCAGCATTTT. Amino acids: CASSLQTSNQPQHF.

The chain combines TRBV9 with TRBJ1-6, with a tentative D call TRBD1 (5 bases). Between the trimmed V and J ends, which lost 0 bases and 10 bases, there was a span of 14 bases. Germline CDR1 is SGDLS and CDR2 is YYNGEE. The CDR3 consists of 15 residues. This chain's CDR3 is CASSVGGRADSPLHF. In nucleotides, the CDR3 is TGTGCCAGCAGCGTAGGAGGCAGGGCGGACTCACCCCTCCACTTT.

This clone was seen a single time. One end of the junction does not line up with germline, which may come from a read error. The V call is TRBV7-7, the J call TRBJ2-5; 7 bases are shared with TRBD2. Germline CDR1 SSHAT, CDR2 FNYEAQ (reference sequence). This CDR3 spans 15 amino acids. The CDR3 coding sequence is TGTGCTAGCAGCTTAACGGCGGGAGCGGGGGAGACCCAGTACTTC. This encodes CASSLTAGAGETQYF.

The V and J genes are TRBV11-3 and TRBJ2-2; D uncertain. CDR3 length equals 14 residues. The V and J ends lost 3 bases and 7 bases respectively, with 12 bases between them. Germline CDR1 SGHNT, CDR2 YENEEA. CDR3 sequence reads: CASSLQAFGGELFF. DNA for the CDR3: TGTGCCAGCAGCTTGCAAGCCTTCGGCGGGGAGCTGTTTTTT.

The chain employs TRBV19 and TRBJ1-1; 9 bases are a match to TRBD1. Germline trimming cut 4 bases from V and 5 bases from J; bases unmatched to any gene: 8. This CDR3 has 15 amino acids. Germline CDR1 reads LNHDA; CDR2 reads SQIVND (reference sequence). This CDR3 reads CASSKGQGVPTEAFF. The DNA of the CDR3 is TGTGCCAGTAGTAAGGGACAGGGAGTCCCAACTGAAGCTTTCTTT. Full variable domain (outside the CDR3, taken from reference TRBV19 and TRBJ1-1): DGGITQSPKYLFRKEGQNVTLSCEQNLNHDAMYWYRQDPGQGLRLIYYSQIVNDFQKGDIAEGYSVSREKKESFPLTVTSAQKNPTAFYLCASSKGQGVPTEAFFGQGTRLTVV.

The chain uses TRBV18 and TRBJ1-2, with D unclear. CDR3 size: 14 residues. Trimming cost V 2 bases and J 3 bases, with 10 bases left between them. Germline CDR1 KGHSH, CDR2 LQKENI. The CDR3 loop is CASSPRREDYGYTF. The CDR3 region has the DNA TGTGCCAGCTCACCAAGAAGGGAGGACTATGGCTACACCTTC.

This chain links TRBV6-1 with TRBJ1-1, with 7 bases matching TRBD1. CDR1 MNHNS and CDR2 SASEGT come from the germline V gene. The CDR3 contains 15 residues. V shed 5 bases and J 0 bases; nucleotides not matched to a gene: 6. CDR3 bases: TGTGCCAGCAGTTTCCCGACAGGGATGAACACTGAAGCTTTCTTT. Its translation is CASSFPTGMNTEAFF.